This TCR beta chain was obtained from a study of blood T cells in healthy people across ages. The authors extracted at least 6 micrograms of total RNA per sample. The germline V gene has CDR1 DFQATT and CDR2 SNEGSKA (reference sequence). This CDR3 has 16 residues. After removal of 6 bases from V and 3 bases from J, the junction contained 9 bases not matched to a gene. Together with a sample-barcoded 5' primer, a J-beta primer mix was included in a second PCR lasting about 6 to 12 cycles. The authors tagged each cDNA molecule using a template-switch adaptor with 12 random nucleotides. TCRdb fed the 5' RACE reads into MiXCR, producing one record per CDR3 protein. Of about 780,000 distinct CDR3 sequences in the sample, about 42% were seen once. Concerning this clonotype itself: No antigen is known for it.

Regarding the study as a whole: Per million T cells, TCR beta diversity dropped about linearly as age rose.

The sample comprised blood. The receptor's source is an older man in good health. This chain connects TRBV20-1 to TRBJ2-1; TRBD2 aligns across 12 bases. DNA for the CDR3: TGCAGTGCCGGACAGACTAGCGGGAGATTCTACAATGAGCAGTTCTTC. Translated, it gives CSAGQTSGRFYNEQFF.